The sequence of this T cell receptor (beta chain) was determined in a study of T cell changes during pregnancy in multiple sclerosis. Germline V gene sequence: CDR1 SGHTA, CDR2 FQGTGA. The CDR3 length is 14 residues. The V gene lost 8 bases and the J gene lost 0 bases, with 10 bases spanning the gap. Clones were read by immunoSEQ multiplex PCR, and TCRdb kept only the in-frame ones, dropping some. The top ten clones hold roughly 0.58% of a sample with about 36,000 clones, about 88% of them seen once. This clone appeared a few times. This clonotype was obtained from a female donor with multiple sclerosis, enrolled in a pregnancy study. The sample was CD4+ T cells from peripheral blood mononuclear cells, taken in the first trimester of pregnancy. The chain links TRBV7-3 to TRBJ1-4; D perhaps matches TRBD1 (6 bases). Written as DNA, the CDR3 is TGTGCCAGCTCCGAGGGGGCAACTAATGAAAAACTGTTTTTT. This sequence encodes CASSEGATNEKLFF.